The 32 T cell receptor beta chains below come from one sample, sequenced in a study of blood T cell repertoires in COVID-19. Profiled with immunoSEQ multiplex PCR; TCRdb holds only in-frame clones, not every one. Of about 260,000 clones detected, over 65% appear once; the ten largest clones hold about 4.3%. The sample comprised peripheral blood. The receptors derive from a man aged 55-75 years who had recovered from COVID-19.

The chain couples TRBV9 to TRBJ2-7; 12 bases map to TRBD2. The germline V gene has CDR1 SGDLS and CDR2 YYNGEE. With 1 base clipped from V and 3 bases from J, the junction kept 2 bases outside the gene matches. The CDR3 spans 15 residues. CDR3 loop: CASSVTSGGYYEQYF. The CDR3 nucleotides read TGTGCCAGCAGCGTAACTAGCGGGGGGTACTACGAGCAGTACTTC.

The rearrangement joins TRBV13 to TRBJ2-1; 10 bases match TRBD2. V was clipped by 5 bases and J by 7 bases; unmatched bases: 14. Germline V gives CDR1 PRHDT, CDR2 FYEKMQ (reference sequence). The CDR3 is made up of 17 amino acids. DNA of the CDR3: TGTGCCAGCAGCCAAACCTGGGAGCGGGAGGGCCGGAATGAGCAGTTCTTC. This gives the protein CASSQTWEREGRNEQFF.

This clone was detected a few times. The chain recombines TRBV28 with TRBJ2-1, with D unresolved. Germline V gene sequence: CDR1 MDHEN, CDR2 SYDVKM. Between the trimmed V and J ends, which lost 3 bases and 9 bases, there was a span of 18 bases. CDR3 size: 15 residues. The CDR3 DNA follows: TGTGCCAGCAGTTTTCTGGGCACCGCTGGGCGTGAGCAGTTCTTC. Translation gives CASSFLGTAGREQFF.

For the CDR3, the DNA is TGTGCCACCAGCAAAGGGGGCTACGAGCAGTACTTC. As protein: CATSKGGYEQYF. This sequence joins TRBV15 and TRBJ2-7, with D maybe TRBD1 (6 bases). Per germline, CDR1 LNHNV and CDR2 YYDKDF (reference sequence). The CDR3 length is 12 residues. V was cut by 4 bases and J by 3 bases, with 7 bases left in between.

V usage is TRBV28 and J usage is TRBJ1-5; TRBD1 agrees at 9 bases. This CDR3 is 16 amino acids long. V shed 1 base, J shed 8 bases, and the junction held 9 bases outside the gene matches. Germline V gene lookup returns CDR1 MDHEN and CDR2 SYDVKM. CDR3 in amino acids: CASSLFPTGGIKPQHF. The CDR3 coding sequence is TGTGCCAGCAGTTTATTCCCGACAGGGGGAATAAAGCCCCAGCATTTT.

The rearrangement links TRBV6-1 to TRBJ1-5, with 8 positions matching TRBD1. Germline V lookup: CDR1 MNHNS, CDR2 SASEGT. V was clipped by 1 base and J by 3 bases; unmatched bases: 8. The CDR3 is 17 residues long. Written as DNA, the CDR3 is TGTGCCAGCAGTGAAGACCCGGGACAGGCGATCAATCAGCCCCAGCATTTT. This encodes CASSEDPGQAINQPQHF.

This clone was recorded once. This chain links TRBV5-8 with TRBJ1-2; D is undetermined. With 1 base removed from V and 4 bases from J, the gap between germline ends came to 14 bases. CDR1 and CDR2 (germline): SGHTS, YDEGEE. The CDR3 extends over 15 amino acids. DNA for the CDR3: TGTGCCAGCAGCTTGCTCCTGGAGACCCCCTATGGCTACACCTTC. This gives the protein CASSLLLETPYGYTF. The full variable domain, in which reference TRBV5-8 and TRBJ1-2 provide the parts outside the CDR3, is EAGVTQSPTHLIKTRGQQATLRCSPISGHTSVYWYQQALGLGLQFLLWYDEGEERNRGNFPPRFSGRQFPNYSSELNVNALELEDSALYLCASSLLLETPYGYTFGSGTRLTVV.

The chain combines TRBV6-5 with TRBJ1-5, with D perhaps TRBD1 (6 bases). Germline V gene lookup returns CDR1 MNHEY and CDR2 SVGAGI. Trimming pared 6 bases from V and 2 bases from J, leaving 8 bases between. The CDR3 is 13 residues long. The CDR3 coding sequence is TGTGCCAGCAGAACAGGGCGCAATCAGCCCCAGCATTTT. Translated, it gives CASRTGRNQPQHF.

The V gene is TRBV9, the J gene TRBJ2-3; 7 nucleotides agree with TRBD2. The CDR3 loop spans 17 amino acids. Germline lookup yields CDR1 SGDLS and CDR2 YYNGEE. The V segment lost 0 bases and the J segment 7 bases; nucleotides outside the gene matches: 14. DNA of the CDR3: TGTGCCAGCAGCGTAGATCCCCCGGCGGGAGTTGATTATACGCAGTATTTT. Its translation: CASSVDPPAGVDYTQYF.

This rearrangement joins TRBV7-8 to TRBJ2-5; TRBD1 might be the D (5 bases). Per the germline V gene, CDR1 is SGHVS and CDR2 is FQNEAQ. The V and J ends lost 3 bases and 5 bases respectively, with 13 bases between them. The CDR3 runs 14 residues. This chain's CDR3 is CASSLGRRSETQYF. Written as DNA, the CDR3 is TGTGCCAGCAGCTTGGGGCGGAGAAGTGAGACCCAGTACTTC.

The chain joins TRBV10-2 to TRBJ2-7; tentatively, D is TRBD1 (6 bases). Germline assignment: CDR1 WSHSY and CDR2 SAAADI. Deletions cut 6 bases from V and 4 bases from J, with 16 bases between. CDR3 length equals 14 residues. The CDR3 coding sequence is TGCGCCAGCAGCCCCGGGACAACGATTTACGAGCAGTACTTC. It specifies CASSPGTTIYEQYF.

The rearrangement joins TRBV7-2 to TRBJ2-7; 8 nucleotides match TRBD1. This CDR3 contains 14 residues. Trimming at V came to 5 bases and at J to 1 base, leaving 4 bases not matched to a gene. Germline CDR1 and CDR2: SGHTA and FQGNSA. CDR3 residues: CASSTDRASYEQYF. CDR3 in DNA: TGTGCCAGCAGCACGGACAGGGCTTCCTACGAGCAGTACTTC.

J is TRBJ2-7 and V is TRBV11-2; 7 bases map to TRBD1. Trimming removed 3 bases from V and 2 bases from J; junction bases left unmatched: 7. CDR1 and CDR2 (germline): SGHAT, FQNNGV. The CDR3 covers 15 residues. CDR3 in DNA: TGTGCCAGCAGCTTTGGGTCCGGGACAGCCTACGAGCAGTACTTC. Its translation is CASSFGSGTAYEQYF.

CDR3 DNA: TGTGCCAGCCTCTCATTGGGGCGGGGGTACAATGAGCAGTTCTTC. This codes for CASLSLGRGYNEQFF. The chain employs TRBV28 and TRBJ2-1; 7 nucleotides align to TRBD2. V shed 8 bases and J 4 bases; nucleotides not matched to a gene: 11. CDR3 length equals 15 residues. CDR1 and CDR2 from the germline V gene are MDHEN and SYDVKM.

This sequence joins TRBV4-1 and TRBJ2-5, with 8 bases that match TRBD2. Germline CDR1 reads MGHRA; CDR2 reads YSYEKL. The CDR3 runs to 16 residues. J lost 5 bases, V lost 4 bases, and 12 bases had no gene match. CDR3 nucleotides: TGCGCCAGCAGCCCCGGGCAAGGGACTAGTGGTGAGACCCAGTACTTC. This encodes CASSPGQGTSGETQYF.

The chain couples TRBV6-6 to TRBJ1-1; unclear D gene. Germline CDR1 MNHNY, CDR2 SVGAGI (reference sequence). The CDR3 contains 12 residues. V was clipped by 4 bases and J by 8 bases, with 11 bases between them. The CDR3: CASSSRGREAFF. DNA for the CDR3: TGTGCCAGCAGTTCACGCGGGAGAGAAGCTTTCTTT.

The gene calls are TRBV27 and TRBJ1-5; 11 bases fit TRBD1. With 6 bases clipped from V and 6 bases from J, the junction kept 1 base outside the gene matches. The CDR3 totals 13 residues. The germline V gene has CDR1 MNHEY and CDR2 SMNVEV (reference sequence). Here the CDR3 reads CASRGTGGQPQHF. The CDR3, as DNA: TGTGCCAGCAGGGGGACAGGGGGTCAGCCCCAGCATTTT.

The rearrangement links TRBV5-1 to TRBJ2-7; TRBD1 matches at 9 bases. J gave up 1 base and V 2 bases, and 7 bases lay outside the gene matches. CDR1 is SGHRS and CDR2 is YFSETQ in the germline V gene. CDR3 size: 16 residues. The CDR3 coding sequence is TGCGCCAGCAGCTTCCCGACGACAGGGGGATCCTACGAGCAGTACTTC. It specifies CASSFPTTGGSYEQYF. Supplemented by reference TRBV5-1 and TRBJ2-7, the full variable domain reads KAGVTQTPRYLIKTRGQQVTLSCSPISGHRSVSWYQQTPGQGLQFLFEYFSETQRNKGNFPGRFSGRQFSNSRSEMNVSTLELGDSALYLCASSFPTTGGSYEQYFGPGTRLTVT.

V gene TRBV11-2 combines with J gene TRBJ2-2; D perhaps matches TRBD1 (6 bases). Germline V gene lookup returns CDR1 SGHAT and CDR2 FQNNGV. The CDR3 is made up of 15 amino acids. Trimming left V 5 bases short and J 5 bases short, with 15 bases between. The DNA of the CDR3 is TGTGCCAGCAGCCTATATTCACAGGGAACCGGGGAGCTGTTTTTT. This sequence encodes CASSLYSQGTGELFF.

This chain connects TRBV7-9 to TRBJ1-2; no definite D call. V lost 8 bases to trimming and J lost 2 bases, with 18 bases between them. CDR3 length: 15 amino acids. Germline CDR1 and CDR2: SEHNR and FQNEAQ (reference sequence). The CDR3 sequence is CASGRQQSPNYGYTF. The CDR3, as DNA: TGTGCCAGCGGGAGACAACAGTCCCCCAACTATGGCTACACCTTC.

The chain employs TRBV4-1 and TRBJ2-1; 8 nucleotides line up with TRBD2. The germline gives CDR1 MGHRA, CDR2 YSYEKL. The CDR3 has 16 residues. Trimming at V came to 1 base and at J to 9 bases, leaving 11 bases not matched to a gene. This CDR3 is CASSQGTSGRRPEQFF. In nucleotides, the CDR3 is TGCGCCAGCAGCCAAGGAACAAGCGGGAGAAGGCCTGAGCAGTTCTTC.

This chain joins TRBV6-1 and TRBJ2-3, with 11 bases aligning to TRBD2. The CDR3 extends over 17 amino acids. CDR1 MNHNS and CDR2 SASEGT come from the germline V gene. After removal of 4 bases from V and 2 bases from J, the junction contained 8 bases not matched to a gene. CDR3 residues: CASSGHPGLADTDTQYF. CDR3 DNA: TGTGCCAGCAGTGGACACCCGGGACTAGCGGACACAGATACGCAGTATTTT.

V is TRBV11-2 and J is TRBJ2-1; D is possibly TRBD1 (6 bases). Germline V gene data show CDR1 as SGHAT and CDR2 as FQNNGV. The CDR3 runs 12 residues. V was cut by 6 bases and J by 6 bases, with 9 bases left in between. The CDR3 is CASRVGANEQFF. The CDR3 DNA reads as TGTGCCAGCAGAGTGGGGGCCAATGAGCAGTTCTTC.

V is TRBV6-5 and J is TRBJ2-7, with 7 positions matching TRBD1. Germline loops: CDR1 MNHEY, CDR2 SVGAGI. The CDR3 sequence is 15 residues long. Germline trimming cut 5 bases from V and 4 bases from J; bases unmatched to any gene: 11. The CDR3 DNA is TGTGCCAGCAGTCTAAACCGGGACAGCCCATACGAGCAGTACTTC. This translates into CASSLNRDSPYEQYF.

V usage is TRBV4-2 and J usage is TRBJ1-5; 7 bases agree with TRBD1. V shed 0 bases, J shed 6 bases, and the junction held 5 bases outside the gene matches. Germline assignment: CDR1 LGHNA and CDR2 YNFKEQ. The CDR3 consists of 15 residues. The CDR3 DNA follows: TGTGCCAGCAGCCAAGATACACAGGGGAGTCAGCCCCAGCATTTT. Amino acids: CASSQDTQGSQPQHF.

V and J are TRBV6-1 and TRBJ2-2; TRBD1 aligns across 7 bases. The CDR3 length is 15 residues. With 6 bases clipped from V and 11 bases from J, the junction kept 15 bases outside the gene matches. CDR1 and CDR2 from the germline V gene are MNHNS and SASEGT. DNA for the CDR3: TGTGCCAGCAGAATCCACAGGGGCACCGAGGGAGAGCTGTTTTTT. Amino acids: CASRIHRGTEGELFF.

This clone was found a few times. The rearrangement links TRBV6-2 or TRBV6-3 to TRBJ1-1, with D unresolved. CDR3 size: 15 residues. CDR1 MNHEY and CDR2 SVGEGT come from the germline V gene. Deletions cut 2 bases from V and 0 bases from J, with 10 bases between. Written as DNA, the CDR3 is TGTGCCAGCAGTTACCGATCAGGCATGAACACTGAAGCTTTCTTT. Its translation is CASSYRSGMNTEAFF.

The rearrangement links TRBV12-5 to TRBJ2-3; D is unclear. Per the germline V gene, CDR1 is LGHNT and CDR2 is FRNRAP. Trimming shortened V by 1 base and J by 0 bases, and 5 bases separated the two germline ends. The CDR3 has 14 residues. The CDR3 sequence: CASGLETSTDTQYF. The CDR3 DNA is TGTGCTAGTGGTTTGGAGACTAGCACAGATACGCAGTATTTT.

This chain joins TRBV21-1 and TRBJ2-5; the tabulated D call, TRBD1, remains unverified against the DNA. TRBV21-1 is given as a pseudogene. The CDR3 is made up of 15 amino acids. Here the CDR3 reads CASTSSGRGAKTQYF. The CDR3 nucleotides are TGTGCCAGCACCTCGTCGGGCAGGGGGGCGAAGACCCAGTACTTC.

CDR3 in amino acids: CASSPRQGKATNEKLFF. DNA of the CDR3: TGTGCCAGCTCACCGCGGCAGGGCAAAGCAACTAATGAAAAACTGTTTTTT. This chain uses TRBV18 with TRBJ1-4; D might be TRBD1 (5 bases). This CDR3 is built from 17 residues. CDR1 and CDR2 from the germline V gene are KGHSH and LQKENI. V dropped 3 bases and J dropped 0 bases, with 14 bases sitting between them. Full variable domain (outside the CDR3, taken from reference TRBV18 and TRBJ1-4): NAGVMQNPRHLVRRRGQEARLRCSPMKGHSHVYWYRQLPEEGLKFMVYLQKENIIDESGMPKERFSAEFPKEGPSILRIQQVVRGDSAAYFCASSPRQGKATNEKLFFGSGTQLSVL.

This chain joins TRBV27 and TRBJ1-6; 7 positions agree with TRBD1. The CDR3 contains 17 residues. V was clipped by 0 bases and J by 3 bases; unmatched bases: 5. From germline, CDR1 is MNHEY and CDR2 SMNVEV (reference sequence). In DNA, the CDR3 is TGTGCCAGCAGTTTATCGACGGGACAGAACTATAATTCACCCCTCCACTTT. It translates to CASSLSTGQNYNSPLHF.

V and J are TRBV29-1 and TRBJ2-1; the D gene is possibly TRBD2 (5 bases). The CDR3 runs 14 residues. Per the germline V gene, CDR1 is SQVTM and CDR2 is ANQGSEA. The V end was cut by 3 bases, the J end by 2 bases, with 11 bases between. The CDR3 is CSVDVSGTYNEQFF. CDR3 DNA sequence: TGCAGCGTTGACGTATCGGGGACCTACAATGAGCAGTTCTTC.